The 26 T cell receptor beta chains given below trace back to one sample, sequenced in a study of cytomegalovirus exposure and HLA in healthy donors. 13 Jbeta primers and 60 Vbeta primers were used for the PCR. Data came from immunoSEQ multiplex PCR; TCRdb stores just in-frame clones and leaves some out. There are 130,000 to 150,000 clones in the sample; 55% to 80% occur only once, and 1.3% lies in the top ten. The sample consisted of PBMCs. Receptors originate from a middle-aged woman in good health and CMV-seronegative.

The rearrangement uses TRBV28 and TRBJ1-5, with 8 bases fitting TRBD1. The germline V gene encodes CDR1 MDHEN and CDR2 SYDVKM. The CDR3 is made up of 14 amino acids. J was trimmed by 4 bases and V by 6 bases; bases with no gene match: 5. The DNA for the CDR3 is TGTGCCAGCAGACGGACAGGGACAAATCAGCCCCAGCATTTT. As protein: CASRRTGTNQPQHF.

This chain uses TRBV7-3 with TRBJ2-6, with unresolved D. Per germline, CDR1 SGHTA and CDR2 FQGTGA. This CDR3 comprises 16 residues. Trimming shortened V by 2 bases and J by 0 bases, and 8 bases separated the two germline ends. The CDR3 loop is CASSLLSYSGANVLTF. The DNA for the CDR3 is TGTGCCAGCAGCTTATTGAGTTACTCTGGGGCCAACGTCCTGACTTTC.

The rearrangement links TRBV7-8 to TRBJ1-5; D is undetermined. Germline V gives CDR1 SGHVS, CDR2 FQNEAQ. The CDR3 is 18 residues long. Deletions cut 5 bases from V and 0 bases from J, with 20 bases between. The CDR3 DNA sequence: TGTGCCAGCAGCCCACACCTCCCGGGAAAATATAGCAATCAGCCCCAGCATTTT. Translating it yields CASSPHLPGKYSNQPQHF.

This clone was recorded once. This chain's CDR3 is CASSLMGGQSNYGYTF. CDR3 bases: TGTGCCAGCAGCTTGATGGGGGGGCAATCTAACTATGGCTACACCTTC. This rearrangement joins TRBV7-2 to TRBJ1-2; the D gene is possibly TRBD1 (6 bases). This CDR3 is 16 amino acids long. V lost 3 bases and J 0 bases, leaving 14 bases between the germline ends. Germline V gene lookup returns CDR1 SGHTA and CDR2 FQGNSA. Using reference TRBV7-2 and TRBJ1-2 for the parts outside the CDR3, the full variable domain is GAGVSQSPSNKVTEKGKDVELRCDPISGHTALYWYRQSLGQGLEFLIYFQGNSAPDKSGLPSDRFSAERTGGSVSTLTIQRTQQEDSAVYLCASSLMGGQSNYGYTFGSGTRLTVV.

V is TRBV11-2 and J is TRBJ1-2, with a possible D match to TRBD1 (6 bases). CDR1 and CDR2 from the germline V gene are SGHAT and FQNNGV. The germline V and J ends were trimmed by 5 bases and 8 bases, with 15 bases remaining between them. This CDR3 contains 13 residues. The CDR3 DNA reads as TGTGCCAGCAGCGCTACTCAGGGGACCGGCTACACCTTC. Translated, it gives CASSATQGTGYTF.

The chain carries TRBV4-1 and TRBJ1-2, with D maybe TRBD1 (5 bases). The CDR3 consists of 15 residues. Germline CDR1 MGHRA, CDR2 YSYEKL. With 6 bases removed from V and 1 base from J, the gap between germline ends came to 15 bases. The CDR3 DNA follows: TGCGCCAGCAGTCCCCCAGAGGGACTTAACTATGGCTACACCTTC. The encoded protein is CASSPPEGLNYGYTF.

This clone came up once. The chain is built from TRBV2 and TRBJ1-4; D gene unclear. Trimming removed 8 bases from V and 3 bases from J, with 10 bases in between. The CDR3 loop spans 13 amino acids. Germline V gene data show CDR1 as SNHLY and CDR2 as FYNNEI. The CDR3, as DNA: TGTGCCAGCGGGAGGGTCCCTAATGAAAAACTGTTTTTT. As protein: CASGRVPNEKLFF.

This chain joins TRBV5-4 and TRBJ1-2, with a tentative D call TRBD1 (5 bases). This CDR3 contains 18 residues. V lost 0 bases and J lost 2, with 20 bases in between. Germline V lookup: CDR1 SGHNT, CDR2 YYREEE (reference sequence). In nucleotides, the CDR3 is TGTGCCAGCAGCTTGGATGGGGCAGGGCCTTGGGTAAACTATGGCTACACCTTC. It specifies CASSLDGAGPWVNYGYTF.

The genes are TRBV29-1 and TRBJ2-1, with no clear D. Germline assignment: CDR1 SQVTM and CDR2 ANQGSEA. The CDR3 runs 13 residues. V gave up 3 bases and J gave up 0 bases, with 6 bases separating them. The CDR3 sequence: CSVDRDSYNEQFF. The CDR3 region has the DNA TGCAGCGTTGATAGAGACTCCTACAATGAGCAGTTCTTC.

This sequence joins TRBV7-9 and TRBJ1-2, with D perhaps matching TRBD1 (6 bases). Trimming removed 5 bases from V and 0 bases from J, with 10 bases in between. Per the germline V gene, CDR1 is SEHNR and CDR2 is FQNEAQ (reference sequence). This CDR3 has 14 residues. The CDR3 here is CASSRDNPNYGYTF. DNA of the CDR3: TGTGCCAGCAGCCGGGACAACCCTAACTATGGCTACACCTTC.

Details on this clone: At one end, the junction sequence differs from germline, possibly due to a read error. V is TRBV19 and J is TRBJ2-1; tentatively, D is TRBD2 (5 bases). CDR3 size: 15 residues. CDR1 and CDR2 (germline): LNHDA, SQIVND (reference sequence). The CDR3 protein is CASSIGSTNYNEQFF. The CDR3 DNA is TGTGCCAGTAGCATAGGGAGCACTAACTACAATGAGCAGTTCTTC.

The chain carries TRBV7-2 and TRBJ2-2, with TRBD2 matching over 7 bases. Germline-derived CDR1 and CDR2 are SGHTA and FQGNSA. This CDR3 is built from 14 residues. V shed 1 base and J 5 bases; nucleotides not matched to a gene: 1. CDR3 protein: CASSLGGGTGELFF. The CDR3 DNA reads as TGTGCCAGCAGCTTAGGGGGGGGAACCGGGGAGCTGTTTTTT.

This clone was observed at least ten times. The gene calls are TRBV2 and TRBJ1-2, with TRBD1 identical over 9 bases. V shed 6 bases and J 5 bases; nucleotides not matched to a gene: 1. The CDR3 totals 12 residues. Germline V lookup: CDR1 SNHLY, CDR2 FYNNEI. CDR3 nucleotide sequence: TGTGCCAGCAGAGGGACAGGGTATGGCTACACCTTC. It yields the protein CASRGTGYGYTF. The complete variable domain, with remaining parts taken from reference TRBV2 and TRBJ1-2, reads EPEVTQTPSHQVTQMGQEVILRCVPISNHLYFYWYRQILGQKVEFLVSFYNNEISEKSEIFDDQFSVERPDGSNFTLKIRSTKLEDSAMYFCASRGTGYGYTFGSGTRLTVV.

CDR3 coding DNA: TGTGCCAGCAGCTTGGCGGTTCGGGTTGAGGGCAATCAGCCCCAGCATTTT. This translates into CASSLAVRVEGNQPQHF. This sequence joins TRBV5-8 and TRBJ1-5, with unresolved D. This CDR3 has 17 residues. V was cut by 0 bases and J by 2 bases, with 15 bases left in between. Per the germline V gene, CDR1 is SGHTS and CDR2 is YDEGEE. Supplemented by reference TRBV5-8 and TRBJ1-5, the full variable domain reads EAGVTQSPTHLIKTRGQQATLRCSPISGHTSVYWYQQALGLGLQFLLWYDEGEERNRGNFPPRFSGRQFPNYSSELNVNALELEDSALYLCASSLAVRVEGNQPQHFGDGTRLSIL.

The chain is built from TRBV7-3 and TRBJ1-6; D uncertain. The length of the CDR3 is 13 residues. CDR1 is SGHTA, CDR2 FQGTGA, per germline. V gave up 2 bases and J gave up 9 bases, with 8 bases separating them. CDR3 in DNA: TGTGCCAGCAGCTTAGATCAGGTTTCACCCCTCCACTTT. This encodes CASSLDQVSPLHF. The complete variable domain, with remaining parts taken from reference TRBV7-3 and TRBJ1-6, reads GAGVSQTPSNKVTEKGKYVELRCDPISGHTALYWYRQSLGQGPEFLIYFQGTGAADDSGLPNDRFFAVRPEGSVSTLKIQRTERGDSAVYLCASSLDQVSPLHFGNGTRLTVT.

Comments on this clone: Distinct nucleotide sequences in the sample also encode this CDR3. This chain connects TRBV19 to TRBJ2-1; the D gene is possibly TRBD2 (6 bases). The germline gives CDR1 LNHDA, CDR2 SQIVND (reference sequence). The CDR3 consists of 15 residues. The germline V and J ends were trimmed by 1 base and 5 bases, with 12 bases remaining between them. The CDR3 loop is CASSIAGLTNNEQFF. In nucleotides, the CDR3 is TGTGCCAGTAGTATAGCAGGACTAACAAACAATGAGCAGTTCTTC.

The rearrangement joins TRBV28 to TRBJ2-7, with a possible D match to TRBD1 (5 bases). Germline CDR1 is MDHEN and CDR2 is SYDVKM. Trimming took off 5 bases at V and 3 bases at J, with 14 bases between the two ends. The CDR3 totals 14 residues. The CDR3: CASSNTGTLYEQYV. The CDR3 region has the DNA TGTGCCAGCAGTAACACAGGAACCCTCTACGAGCAGTACGTC.

This sequence joins TRBV6-5 and TRBJ1-2; 9 bases are a match to TRBD1. The ends lost 6 bases at V and 6 bases at J; junction bases unmatched: 11. The germline V gene encodes CDR1 MNHEY and CDR2 SVGAGI. The CDR3 extends over 15 amino acids. CDR3 sequence: CASSRTGAKGDGYTF. The CDR3 DNA sequence: TGTGCCAGCAGCAGGACAGGGGCTAAGGGGGATGGCTACACCTTC.

The CDR3 spells CASSQLLATNEKLFF. In nucleotides, the CDR3 is TGCGCCAGCAGCCAACTACTTGCAACTAATGAAAAACTGTTTTTT. This sequence joins TRBV4-1 and TRBJ1-4; D is unclear. Germline V gives CDR1 MGHRA, CDR2 YSYEKL. V was cut by 2 bases and J by 0 bases, with 7 bases left in between. This CDR3 has 15 residues.

Worth noting for this clone: One junction end does not reproduce the germline sequence, and a read error may be involved. Other DNA sequences in this sample translate to the same CDR3. V gene TRBV18 combines with J gene TRBJ1-2; the match to TRBD1 covers 8 bases. Germline assignment: CDR1 KGHSH and CDR2 LQKENI. This CDR3 has 15 amino acids. This CDR3 reads CASSQTGQGIYGYTF. Here the CDR3 DNA reads TGCGCCAGCTCTCAAACTGGACAGGGAATATATGGCTACACCTTC.

V gene TRBV1 combines with J gene TRBJ2-5; whether TRBD1, the table's D call, matches the DNA was not checked. TRBV1 is a pseudogene. The CDR3 is 16 residues long. The CDR3 loop is CTSSQDSPHSVKTQYF. In nucleotides, the CDR3 is TGCACCAGCAGCCAAGATTCCCCCCACAGTGTAAAGACCCAGTACTTC.

The chain is built from TRBV28 and TRBJ1-1; D is unresolved. Germline CDR1 is MDHEN and CDR2 is SYDVKM. The CDR3 consists of 14 residues. The V and J ends lost 5 bases and 6 bases respectively, with 16 bases between them. CDR3 sequence (DNA): TGTGCCAGCAGTCGATTATTGGGAGGAGCTGAAGCTTTCTTT. This gives the protein CASSRLLGGAEAFF. The whole variable domain, filled in from reference TRBV28 and TRBJ1-1, reads DVKVTQSSRYLVKRTGEKVFLECVQDMDHENMFWYRQDPGLGLRLIYFSYDVKMKEKGDIPEGYSVSREKKERFSLILESASTNQTSMYLCASSRLLGGAEAFFGQGTRLTVV.

The V and J genes are TRBV9 and TRBJ2-5, with TRBD1 as a possible D gene (5 bases). Trimming took off 3 bases at V and 3 bases at J, with 12 bases between the two ends. The length of the CDR3 is 14 residues. The germline V gene has CDR1 SGDLS and CDR2 YYNGEE. The CDR3 reads CASSGGHPKETQYF. The CDR3 DNA sequence: TGTGCCAGCAGCGGTGGACACCCTAAAGAGACCCAGTACTTC.

The V call is TRBV7-9, the J call TRBJ1-6; no clear D. With 5 bases removed from V and 9 bases from J, the gap between germline ends came to 11 bases. In germline, CDR1 is SEHNR, CDR2 FQNEAQ (reference sequence). The CDR3 has 13 residues. CDR3 region: CASSEAGGSPLHF. In DNA form, the CDR3 reads TGTGCCAGCAGCGAAGCCGGAGGTTCACCCCTCCACTTT.

This clone was found a few times. The V gene is TRBV6-1, the J gene TRBJ1-4; TRBD1 is a possible D gene (5 bases). Trimming took 6 bases from V and 4 from J, leaving 15 bases between them. The CDR3 runs to 15 residues. Germline V gives CDR1 MNHNS, CDR2 SASEGT. CDR3 DNA sequence: TGTGCCAGCAGCCGAGACAGATCGTTTAATGAAAAACTGTTTTTT. It yields the protein CASSRDRSFNEKLFF.

V is TRBV13 and J is TRBJ2-7; 7 bases align to TRBD2. With V trimmed by 1 base and J by 7 bases, 1 base remained unmatched. The germline CDR1 and CDR2 sequences are PRHDT and FYEKMQ (reference sequence). The CDR3 contains 12 residues. CDR3 in amino acids: CASSLDGGEQYV. The CDR3, as DNA: TGTGCCAGCAGCTTAGACGGGGGGGAGCAGTACGTC.